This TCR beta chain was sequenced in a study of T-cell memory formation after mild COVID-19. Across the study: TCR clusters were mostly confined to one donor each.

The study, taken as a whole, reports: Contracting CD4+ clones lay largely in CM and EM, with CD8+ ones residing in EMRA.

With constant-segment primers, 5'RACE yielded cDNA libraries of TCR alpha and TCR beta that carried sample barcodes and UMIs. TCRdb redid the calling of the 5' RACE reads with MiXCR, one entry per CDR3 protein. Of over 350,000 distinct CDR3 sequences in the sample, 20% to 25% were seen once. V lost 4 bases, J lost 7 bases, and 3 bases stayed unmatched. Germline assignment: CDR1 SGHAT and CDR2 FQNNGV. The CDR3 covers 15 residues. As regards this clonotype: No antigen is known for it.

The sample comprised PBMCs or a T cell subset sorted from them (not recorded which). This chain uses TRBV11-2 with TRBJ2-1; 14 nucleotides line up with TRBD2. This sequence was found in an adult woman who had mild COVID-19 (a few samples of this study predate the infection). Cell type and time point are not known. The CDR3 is CASSSRTSGGNEQFF. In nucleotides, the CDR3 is TGTGCCAGCAGCTCTCGGACTAGCGGGGGGAATGAGCAGTTCTTC.